A selection of T cell receptor beta chains follows, all from one sample in a study of T-cell reconstitution after alpha-beta-depleted transplantation in children. TCRdb recomputed calls from the PCR reads with MiXCR, one row per CDR3 protein. The sample lists around 93,000 distinct CDR3 sequences; roughly 8% were seen once. The sequencing used PBMCs from the stem cell graft donor, collected from the stem cell graft. These receptor sequences come from a human donor who donated a stem cell graft to a child with congenital amegakaryocytic thrombocytopenia. Both conserved end residues are part of each CDR3. D genes are given only for firm matches. The size field is filled for only some rows; it gives once, few, many or a size class.

d_gene	j_gene	v_gene	len	abundance	CDR3nt	CDR3aa
TRBD2	TRBJ2-5	TRBV20-1	18	medium-sized	TGCAGTGCTAGCCCCCGGACTAGCGGGAGGAGGGAACAAGAGACCCAGTACTTC	CSASPRTSGRREQETQYF
.	TRBJ1-1	TRBV20-1	16	many	TGCAGTGCTATGCCCCGTTGGGGTACTATGAACACTGAAGCTTTCTTT	CSAMPRWGTMNTEAFF
TRBD1	TRBJ2-3	TRBV5-1	15	.	TGCGCCAGCAGCTTAGTGACAGGGGTAACAGATACGCAGTATTTT	CASSLVTGVTDTQYF
.	TRBJ1-6	TRBV12-3/TRBV12-4	13	many	TGTGCCAGCAGCCCTCAGGACAGTTCACCCCTCCACTTT	CASSPQDSSPLHF
.	TRBJ2-7	TRBV6-2/TRBV6-3	15	many	TGTGCCAGCCGGGCTCACTGGACGGCCCGCTACGAGCAGTACTTC	CASRAHWTARYEQYF
.	TRBJ1-1	TRBV5-1	12	.	TGCGCCAGCAGCGCGCAAGACACTGAAGCTTTCTTT	CASSAQDTEAFF
.	TRBJ2-3	TRBV30	13	few	TGTGCCTGGAGCACGGGTGACACAGATACGCAGTATTTT	CAWSTGDTDTQYF
.	TRBJ1-2	TRBV4-2	14	many	TGTGCCAGCAGCCCACAAGAGGTGGGTGTTGGCTACACCTTC	CASSPQEVGVGYTF
TRBD1	TRBJ2-7	TRBV9	15	many	TGTGCCAGCAGCGTAGGACCTGACAGGGACTACGAGCAGTACTTC	CASSVGPDRDYEQYF
.	TRBJ1-6	TRBV18	15	many	TGTGCCAGCTCACCAGCGGACAGACTTAATTCACCCCTCCACTTT	CASSPADRLNSPLHF
TRBD1	TRBJ2-1	TRBV7-2	16	many	TGTGCCAGCAGCTTGGCCGGGACAGGGGAGTACAATGAGCAGTTCTTC	CASSLAGTGEYNEQFF
.	TRBJ2-1	TRBV10-3	13	many	TGTGCCAGGCCCCATTGGGCCTACAATGAGCAGTTCTTC	CARPHWAYNEQFF
.	TRBJ2-7	TRBV7-8	13	many	TGTGCCAGCAGCTTAGGCGTAGCCTACGAGCAGTACTTC	CASSLGVAYEQYF
.	TRBJ1-5	TRBV20-1	15	many	TGCAGTGCTAGAGATGATGCAGGGGCTGGACAGCCCCAGCATTTT	CSARDDAGAGQPQHF
.	TRBJ2-7	TRBV5-1	12	many	TGCGCCAGCAGCTTCGGTACCTACGAGCAGTACTTC	CASSFGTYEQYF
.	TRBJ2-3	TRBV5-1	16	many	TGCGCCAGCAGCTTGTTGGGGGACTTAGGGGTCGATACGCAGTATTTT	CASSLLGDLGVDTQYF
.	TRBJ2-3	TRBV12-3/TRBV12-4	15	many	TGTGCCAGCAGTCCCCAGTTCGGAGCGTCAGATACGCAGTATTTT	CASSPQFGASDTQYF
.	TRBJ1-4	TRBV12-3/TRBV12-4	18	many	TGTGCCAGCAGTGGATTGATAGAAGGCGGAAGTCCTAATGAAAAACTGTTTTTT	CASSGLIEGGSPNEKLFF
.	TRBJ2-7	TRBV7-9	12	many	TGTGCCAGCAGGTCTCTAGGCTACGAGCAGTACTTC	CASRSLGYEQYF
TRBD1	TRBJ1-6	TRBV20-1	16	many	TGCAGTGCTCCCCGGACAGGGCGTCCATATAATTCACCCCTCCACTTT	CSAPRTGRPYNSPLHF
TRBD1	TRBJ2-2	TRBV20-1	13	many	TGCAGTACCGGGACAGGGTTTACCGGGGAGCTGTTTTTT	CSTGTGFTGELFF
TRBD2	TRBJ2-1	TRBV30	15	few	TGTGCCTTTTCCCCCTCCAGCGGGGGTTTCAATGAGCAGTTCTTC	CAFSPSSGGFNEQFF
TRBD1	TRBJ2-7	TRBV29-1	13	many	TGCAGCGCCCGCCGGGACAGCAACTACGAGCAGTACTTC	CSARRDSNYEQYF
.	TRBJ1-1	TRBV5-1	14	many	TGCGCCAGCAGCGTCGTACAAGCGAACACTGAAGCTTTCTTT	CASSVVQANTEAFF
.	TRBJ2-7	TRBV2	12	many	TGTGCCAGCAGTGATTCGCCCAGCCAATCGTACTTC	CASSDSPSQSYF
TRBD2	TRBJ2-2	TRBV29-1	14	many	TGCAGCGTATGGGGACTAGCGGACACCGGGGAGCTGTTTTTT	CSVWGLADTGELFF
TRBD2	TRBJ2-7	TRBV7-2	15	many	TGTGCCAGCAGCTTAGTTGCTAGCGGAACCTACGAGCAGTACTTC	CASSLVASGTYEQYF
TRBD2	TRBJ2-7	TRBV6-2/TRBV6-3	15	many	TGTGCCAGCAGTTCCGGGGGGGGCGAAGGCTACGAGCAGTACTTC	CASSSGGGEGYEQYF
.	TRBJ2-5	TRBV20-1	12	many	TGCAGTGCTATAGGGTACCAAGAGACCCAGTACTTC	CSAIGYQETQYF
.	TRBJ2-3	TRBV7-2	14	many	TGTGCCAGCAGCGGCCGTCGAGCAACCGATACGCAGTATTTT	CASSGRRATDTQYF
.	TRBJ2-2	TRBV5-5	16	many	TGTGCCAGCAGCTGGGGGACTGTCGGGAGCACCGGGGAGCTGTTTTTT	CASSWGTVGSTGELFF
TRBD2	TRBJ2-1	TRBV11-3	15	many	TGTGCCAGCAGCTTAAAGGCGGGAGGGTATAATGAGCAGTTCTTC	CASSLKAGGYNEQFF
.	TRBJ1-6	TRBV20-1	14	many	TGCAGTGCTCCCTCTCGGGGGGATAATTCACCCCTCCACTTT	CSAPSRGDNSPLHF
.	TRBJ2-3	TRBV7-2	15	few	TGTGCCAGCAGCTTAACCGTCCCGCCCACAGATACGCAGTATTTT	CASSLTVPPTDTQYF
.	TRBJ2-3	TRBV10-3	14	many	TGTGCCATCAGTGCAGGGGCGGATGGGGATACGCAGTATTTT	CAISAGADGDTQYF
TRBD2	TRBJ2-3	TRBV5-1	15	.	TGCGCCAGCAGCTTTAGCGGGAGTATGACAGATACGCAGTATTTT	CASSFSGSMTDTQYF
TRBD1	TRBJ2-5	TRBV20-1	14	many	TGCAGTGCTATACGTACAGGGGTCCGAGAGACCCAGTACTTC	CSAIRTGVRETQYF
.	TRBJ1-2	TRBV10-2	12	many	TGCGCCAGCAGTGCCCGGACGGATGGCTACACCTTC	CASSARTDGYTF
.	TRBJ2-5	TRBV7-9	16	many	TGTGCCAGCAGCCCCGACACCCAGGCGGCCCAAGAGACCCAGTACTTC	CASSPDTQAAQETQYF
TRBD2	TRBJ2-5	TRBV5-1	17	many	TGCGCCAGCAGCTTGGCAGTATTCCGAGCGGGAGATGAGACCCAGTACTTC	CASSLAVFRAGDETQYF
.	TRBJ2-1	TRBV6-5	13	many	TGTGCCAGCACCAAGCCTACTTACAATGAGCAGTTCTTC	CASTKPTYNEQFF
.	TRBJ2-1	TRBV14	17	many	TGTGCCAGCAGCCCCGCGCGGGGGCCAAGCTCCTACAATGAGCAGTTCTTC	CASSPARGPSSYNEQFF
.	TRBJ2-1	TRBV7-2	12	many	TGTGCCAGCAGCCTGGCTCACAATGAGCAGTTCTTC	CASSLAHNEQFF
TRBD2	TRBJ2-7	TRBV15	17	.	TGTGCCACCAGCACCCCCCTAATCACTAGCGGGAAAAACGAGCAGTACTTC	CATSTPLITSGKNEQYF
.	TRBJ2-1	TRBV10-3	14	.	TGTGCCATCAGTGAGTCTATTGTTGGTGCTGAGCAGTTCTTC	CAISESIVGAEQFF
.	TRBJ1-2	TRBV18	15	few	TGTGCCAGCTCACCAAGGTTCGACAGATCCTATGGCTACACCTTC	CASSPRFDRSYGYTF
.	TRBJ2-3	TRBV5-1	16	many	TGCGCCAGCAGCACCCCGAGGGACGGAATCACAGATACGCAGTATTTT	CASSTPRDGITDTQYF
TRBD1	TRBJ1-1	TRBV28	16	many	TGTGCCAGCAGTCCCCTGTACCAGGGGGTAAGCACTGAAGCTTTCTTT	CASSPLYQGVSTEAFF
TRBD1	TRBJ1-5	TRBV3-1	17	few	TGTGCCAGCAGCCGAGGGACAGGGGGCGGAGGCAATCAGCCCCAGCATTTT	CASSRGTGGGGNQPQHF
TRBD1	TRBJ1-2	TRBV5-1	15	many	TGCGCCAGCAGCTCCACCGGGACAGGGGGTCTTGGCTACACCTTC	CASSSTGTGGLGYTF
TRBD1	TRBJ2-7	TRBV5-1	13	many	TGCGCCAGCAGCACAGGGGGACCCTACGAGCAGTACTTC	CASSTGGPYEQYF
.	TRBJ1-2	TRBV5-1	15	.	TGCGCCAGCAGCTTGTGGGCAAATGAAGGGTCCGGCTACACCTTC	CASSLWANEGSGYTF
TRBD1	TRBJ2-2	TRBV14	15	few	TGTGCCAGCAGCCAAGCGACAGGGTATATCGGGGAGCTGTTTTTT	CASSQATGYIGELFF